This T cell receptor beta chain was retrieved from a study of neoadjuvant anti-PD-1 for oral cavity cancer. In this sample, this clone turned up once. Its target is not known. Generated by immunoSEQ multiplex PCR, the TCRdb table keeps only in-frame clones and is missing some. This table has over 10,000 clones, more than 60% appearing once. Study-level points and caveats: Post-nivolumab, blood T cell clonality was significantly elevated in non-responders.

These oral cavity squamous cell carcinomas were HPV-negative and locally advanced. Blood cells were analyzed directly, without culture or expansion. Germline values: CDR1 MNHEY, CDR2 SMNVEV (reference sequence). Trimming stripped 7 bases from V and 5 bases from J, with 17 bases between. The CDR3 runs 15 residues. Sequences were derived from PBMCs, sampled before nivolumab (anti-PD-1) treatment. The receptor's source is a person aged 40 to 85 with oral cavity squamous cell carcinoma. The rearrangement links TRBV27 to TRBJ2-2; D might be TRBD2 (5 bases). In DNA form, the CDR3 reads TGTGCCAGCACCTCAACTAAATGGGAGACCGGGGAGCTGTTTTTT. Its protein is CASTSTKWETGELFF.